The sequence of this T cell receptor (beta chain) was determined in a study of liver allograft versus peripheral blood T cells. Study overall: Graft-liver T cell receptor repertoires were compared against recipient peripheral blood repertoires. Broader study findings: Reportedly, the T cell receptor repertoires inside liver allografts were not the same as those in peripheral blood.

Many counts were recorded for this clonotype. The antigen is unknown. TCRdb analysed the reads with MiXCR anew, one entry per CDR3 protein. The sample holds 15,000 to 20,000 distinct CDR3 sequences, more than 20% seen once. The source of this sequence is a human patient who had a liver transplant. The T cells may come from the graft donor.

This chain's CDR3 is CASSLTDNVLTF. The CDR3 bases are TGTGCCAGCAGCCTTACCGACAACGTCCTGACTTTC. The rearrangement joins TRBV7-9 to TRBJ2-6; D remains ambiguous. Trimming cost V 5 bases and J 9 bases, with 8 bases left between them. Looked up from germline, CDR1 is SEHNR and CDR2 is FQNEAQ (reference sequence). This CDR3 contains 12 residues.